The 3 T cell receptor beta chains below all came from one sample that was sequenced in a study of neoadjuvant anti-PD-1 for oral cavity cancer. Profiling relied on immunoSEQ multiplex PCR, and the TCRdb table lists in-frame clones only, not all of them. The sample consists of around 6,700 clones, around 72% of them appearing once. Sequencing was performed on PBMCs, taken before nivolumab (anti-PD-1) treatment. The receptors derive from a person aged 35-79 years with oral cavity squamous cell carcinoma.

This sequence joins TRBV30 and TRBJ1-1; D may be TRBD1 (5 bases). Trimming stripped 8 bases from V and 0 bases from J, with 13 bases between. Germline CDR1 GTSNPN, CDR2 SVGIG (reference sequence). The CDR3 spans 13 residues. CDR3 sequence: CARQGALNTEAFF. DNA for the CDR3: TGTGCCCGCCAAGGGGCTTTGAACACTGAAGCTTTCTTT.

CDR3 nucleotide sequence: TGCGCCAGCAGCCCGGACGGGACAGGAGAGATTCAGTACTTC. Amino acids: CASSPDGTGEIQYF. The gene calls are TRBV4-3 and TRBJ2-4, with 8 bases matching TRBD1. Germline CDR1 is LGHNA and CDR2 is YSLEER. V was clipped by 4 bases and J by 10 bases; unmatched bases: 9. CDR3 length: 14 amino acids.

On this clone itself: Different DNA sequences within this sample yield the same CDR3. The chain has TRBV15 and TRBJ2-7, with 9 bases aligning to TRBD1. This CDR3 is 13 amino acids long. Germline loops: CDR1 LNHNV, CDR2 YYDKDF (reference sequence). Unmatched junction bases numbered 0, after V lost 3 bases and J lost 3 bases. This chain's CDR3 is CATSRDRGYEQYF. CDR3 DNA sequence: TGTGCCACCAGCAGGGACAGGGGCTACGAGCAGTACTTC.